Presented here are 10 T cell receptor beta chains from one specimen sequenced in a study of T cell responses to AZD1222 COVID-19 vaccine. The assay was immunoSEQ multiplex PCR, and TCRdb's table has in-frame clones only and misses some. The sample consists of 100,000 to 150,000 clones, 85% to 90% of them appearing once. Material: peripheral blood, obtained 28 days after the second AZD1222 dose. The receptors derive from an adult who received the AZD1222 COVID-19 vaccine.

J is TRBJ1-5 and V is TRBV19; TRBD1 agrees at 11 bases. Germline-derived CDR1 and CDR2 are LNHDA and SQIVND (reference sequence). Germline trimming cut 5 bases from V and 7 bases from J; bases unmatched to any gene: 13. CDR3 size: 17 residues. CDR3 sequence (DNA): TGTGCCAGTAGTGCGGGATCCGGGACAGGGGGACGGCAGCCCCAGCATTTT. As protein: CASSAGSGTGGRQPQHF.

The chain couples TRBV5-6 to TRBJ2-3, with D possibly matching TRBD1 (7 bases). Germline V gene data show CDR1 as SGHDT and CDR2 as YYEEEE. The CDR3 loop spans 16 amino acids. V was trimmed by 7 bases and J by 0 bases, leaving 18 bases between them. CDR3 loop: CASSSGGTVSTDTQYF. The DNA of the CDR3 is TGTGCCAGCTCCTCGGGCGGGACAGTTAGCACAGATACGCAGTATTTT.

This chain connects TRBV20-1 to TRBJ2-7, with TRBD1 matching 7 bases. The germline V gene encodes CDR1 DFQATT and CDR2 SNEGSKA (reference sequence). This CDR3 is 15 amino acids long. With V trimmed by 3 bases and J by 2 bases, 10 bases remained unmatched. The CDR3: CSASATGVRAYEQYF. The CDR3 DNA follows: TGCAGTGCTAGTGCCACAGGGGTCAGGGCCTACGAGCAGTACTTC.

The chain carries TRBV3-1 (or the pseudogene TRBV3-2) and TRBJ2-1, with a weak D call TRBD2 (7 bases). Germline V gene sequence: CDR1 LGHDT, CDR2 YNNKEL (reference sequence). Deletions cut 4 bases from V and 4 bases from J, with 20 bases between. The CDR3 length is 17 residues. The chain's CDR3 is CASSPLFEGGKYNEQFF. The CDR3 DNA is TGTGCCAGCAGCCCCCTCTTCGAGGGGGGGAAATACAATGAGCAGTTCTTC.

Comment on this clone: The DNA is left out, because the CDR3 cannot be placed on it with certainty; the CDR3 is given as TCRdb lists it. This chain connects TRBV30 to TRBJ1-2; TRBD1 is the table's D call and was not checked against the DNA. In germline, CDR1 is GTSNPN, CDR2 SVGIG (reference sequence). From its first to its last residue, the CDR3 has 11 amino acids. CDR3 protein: CAGDRRYGCTF.

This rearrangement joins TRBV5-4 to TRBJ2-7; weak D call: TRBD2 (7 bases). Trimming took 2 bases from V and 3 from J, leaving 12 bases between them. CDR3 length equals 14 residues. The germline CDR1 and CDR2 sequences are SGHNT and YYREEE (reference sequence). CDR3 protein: CASSLGGAIYEQYF. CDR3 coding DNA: TGTGCCAGCAGCTTAGGGGGGGCCATCTACGAGCAGTACTTC.

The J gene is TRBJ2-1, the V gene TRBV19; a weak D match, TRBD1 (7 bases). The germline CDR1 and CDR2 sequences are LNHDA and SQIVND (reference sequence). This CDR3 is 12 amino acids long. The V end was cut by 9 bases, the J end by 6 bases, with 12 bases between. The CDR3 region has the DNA TGTGCCAGCCAGGGGGGCGGCAATGAGCAGTTCTTC. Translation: CASQGGGNEQFF.

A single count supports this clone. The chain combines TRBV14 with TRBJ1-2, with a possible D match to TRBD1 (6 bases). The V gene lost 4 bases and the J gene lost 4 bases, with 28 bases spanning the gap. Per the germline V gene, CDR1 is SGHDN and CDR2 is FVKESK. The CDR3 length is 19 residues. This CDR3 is CASSPNLIRTDSIPYGYTF. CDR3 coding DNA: TGTGCCAGCAGCCCCAACCTCATTAGGACAGATTCTATCCCCTATGGCTACACCTTC.

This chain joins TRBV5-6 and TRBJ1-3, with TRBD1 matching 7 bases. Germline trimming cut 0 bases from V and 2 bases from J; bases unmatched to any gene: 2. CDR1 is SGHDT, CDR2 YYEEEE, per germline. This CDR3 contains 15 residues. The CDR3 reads CASSLGGGTGNTIYF. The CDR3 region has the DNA TGTGCCAGCAGCTTGGGAGGGGGCACTGGAAACACCATATATTTT.

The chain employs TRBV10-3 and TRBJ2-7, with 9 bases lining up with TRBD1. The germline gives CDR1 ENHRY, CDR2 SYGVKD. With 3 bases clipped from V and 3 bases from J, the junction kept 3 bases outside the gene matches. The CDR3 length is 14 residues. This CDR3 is CAISEGTGSYEQYF. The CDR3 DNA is TGTGCCATCAGTGAAGGGACAGGGAGCTACGAGCAGTACTTC.